These T cell receptor beta chains were read from a single sample in a study of CD8 T cells in ankylosing spondylitis. TCRdb reanalysed the 5' RACE reads using MiXCR and keeps one entry per CDR3 protein. The data hold roughly 450,000 distinct CDR3 sequences, with around 26% observed a single time. The sequenced sample consisted of blood, either unsorted or a sorted T cell fraction (not recorded which). These receptors were taken from a male donor with ankylosing spondylitis. The CDR3 runs from the conserved cysteine through the conserved F or W. The D gene is left open where the match is weak. For some rows the clone size is stated as once, few or many, or as a class when expanded; others skip it.

clone size: .
D gene: .
J gene: TRBJ2-6
V gene: TRBV24-1
CDR3 length: 19
CDR3 DNA: TGTGCCACCAGTGACCCTCGAGGGGAGGGGGACTCTGGGGCCAACGTCCTGACTTTC
CDR3 protein: CATSDPRGEGDSGANVLTF

clone size: few
D gene: TRBD1
J gene: TRBJ2-3
V gene: TRBV14
CDR3 length: 14
CDR3 DNA: TGTGCCAGCAGCCGGGACAGAAGCGCAGATACGCAGTATTTT
CDR3 protein: CASSRDRSADTQYF

clone size: .
D gene: TRBD2
J gene: TRBJ2-7
V gene: TRBV20-1
CDR3 length: 16
CDR3 DNA: TGCAGTGCTAGAGGACTAGCGGGAGGGCTGTCCTACGAGCAGTACTTC
CDR3 protein: CSARGLAGGLSYEQYF

clone size: few
D gene: .
J gene: TRBJ2-1
V gene: TRBV7-2
CDR3 length: 15
CDR3 DNA: TGTGCCAGCAGCTCAGGCCTTGGGTCCTACAATGAGCAGTTCTTC
CDR3 protein: CASSSGLGSYNEQFF

clone size: few
D gene: .
J gene: TRBJ1-5
V gene: TRBV12-3/TRBV12-4
CDR3 length: 14
CDR3 DNA: TGTGCCAGCAGTTTAGGTAGCGGCCGTGGCCCCCAGCATTTT
CDR3 protein: CASSLGSGRGPQHF

clone size: many
D gene: .
J gene: TRBJ1-4
V gene: TRBV5-1
CDR3 length: 14
CDR3 DNA: TGCGCCAGCAGCTTGGGACAGGATAATGAAAAACTGTTTTTT
CDR3 protein: CASSLGQDNEKLFF

clone size: once
D gene: .
J gene: TRBJ1-2
V gene: TRBV19
CDR3 length: 12
CDR3 DNA: TGTGCCAGTAGGCCGATGAACTATGGCTACACCTTC
CDR3 protein: CASRPMNYGYTF

clone size: .
D gene: .
J gene: TRBJ2-1
V gene: TRBV5-1
CDR3 length: 17
CDR3 DNA: TGCGCCAGCAGCTTGTTCCGGCGGGAAGGATCCTACAATGAGCAGTTCTTC
CDR3 protein: CASSLFRREGSYNEQFF

clone size: .
D gene: .
J gene: TRBJ2-2
V gene: TRBV12-3/TRBV12-4
CDR3 length: 18
CDR3 DNA: TGTGCCAGCAGCCCCACCTTGGTCTCAATCGCGAACACCGGGGAGCTGTTTTTT
CDR3 protein: CASSPTLVSIANTGELFF

clone size: many
D gene: .
J gene: TRBJ2-1
V gene: TRBV29-1
CDR3 length: 12
CDR3 DNA: TGCAGCGGAGGCGGTTCCTACAATGAGCAGTTCTTC
CDR3 protein: CSGGGSYNEQFF

clone size: .
D gene: .
J gene: TRBJ1-2
V gene: TRBV12-3/TRBV12-4
CDR3 length: 13
CDR3 DNA: TGTGCCAGCAGTTTTTCTCTGGCAGTTACATACACCTTC
CDR3 protein: CASSFSLAVTYTF

clone size: .
D gene: TRBD1
J gene: TRBJ1-1
V gene: TRBV20-1
CDR3 length: 12
CDR3 DNA: TGCAGTGCTAGACGACAGGGCCATGAAGCTTTCTTT
CDR3 protein: CSARRQGHEAFF

clone size: .
D gene: TRBD2
J gene: TRBJ2-1
V gene: TRBV5-1
CDR3 length: 16
CDR3 DNA: TGCGCCAGCAGCTTGCGGTCTAGCGGGAGGGCGGGTGAGCAGTTCTTC
CDR3 protein: CASSLRSSGRAGEQFF